This entry is about one T cell receptor (beta chain). Its target is not known. This sample was taken from a study of CD8 T cells in Susac syndrome. Study conclusions and caveats: In its TCR sequencing and HLA analysis, the study acknowledged that the number of individuals was relatively small.

After removal of 5 bases from V and 6 bases from J, the junction contained 10 bases not matched to a gene. Per the germline V gene, CDR1 is DFQATT and CDR2 is SNEGSKA (reference sequence). CDR3 length: 14 amino acids. The RNA, about 0.45 to 1 ug, was put through reverse transcription using random hexamers. TCRdb used MiXCR to reprocess the immunoSEQ multiplex PCR reads, holding one entry per CDR3 protein. Here the sample spans over 130,000 distinct CDR3 sequences, more than 85% being singletons. This clonotype was obtained from a human donor with Susac syndrome. Sequences were obtained from CD4+ T cells from PBMCs. The J gene is TRBJ1-5, the V gene TRBV20-1; 7 bases match TRBD1. The CDR3 reads CSAGRQGSGQPQHF. Here the CDR3 DNA reads TGCAGTGCTGGTCGACAGGGATCCGGTCAGCCCCAGCATTTT.